Sequencing of this TCR beta chain was carried out in a study of Ad26.COV2.S vaccination and SARS-CoV-2 variants. The overall study: Ad26.COV2.S shots went into the muscle once or twice, 56 days apart.

Some clones are missing from TCRdb's copy, which holds only in-frame ones; the method was immunoSEQ multiplex PCR. The table shows 250,000 to 300,000 clones, with about 89% occurring only once. This CDR3 has 15 residues. CDR1 and CDR2 (germline): SGHNT, YYREEE (reference sequence). V dropped 2 bases and J dropped 3; count of bases not matched to a gene: 6. Sample treatment: roughly 20 received Ad26.COV2.S at low or high dose, single or two shots; 5 received placebo; per-sample allocation not given. Collection of samples fell on day 63 after the first vaccine or placebo injection. Study conclusions and caveats: Spike-specific TCR breadth in vaccine recipients exceeded that seen in placebo recipients. Recipients of vaccine and of placebo showed similar breadth of their non-spike TCR repertoires.

A word on this clone: Its antigen is not known.

This receptor was identified in a person between 18 and 65 years old who received the Ad26.COV2.S COVID-19 vaccine or a placebo. The V call is TRBV5-4, the J call TRBJ2-3; 7 nucleotides line up with TRBD2. This material consisted of peripheral blood, taken in a trial of Ad26.COV2.S vaccine versus placebo. The DNA of the CDR3 is TGTGCCAGCAGCTTTGGAGGGAGGGGTACAGATACGCAGTATTTT. Translated: CASSFGGRGTDTQYF.